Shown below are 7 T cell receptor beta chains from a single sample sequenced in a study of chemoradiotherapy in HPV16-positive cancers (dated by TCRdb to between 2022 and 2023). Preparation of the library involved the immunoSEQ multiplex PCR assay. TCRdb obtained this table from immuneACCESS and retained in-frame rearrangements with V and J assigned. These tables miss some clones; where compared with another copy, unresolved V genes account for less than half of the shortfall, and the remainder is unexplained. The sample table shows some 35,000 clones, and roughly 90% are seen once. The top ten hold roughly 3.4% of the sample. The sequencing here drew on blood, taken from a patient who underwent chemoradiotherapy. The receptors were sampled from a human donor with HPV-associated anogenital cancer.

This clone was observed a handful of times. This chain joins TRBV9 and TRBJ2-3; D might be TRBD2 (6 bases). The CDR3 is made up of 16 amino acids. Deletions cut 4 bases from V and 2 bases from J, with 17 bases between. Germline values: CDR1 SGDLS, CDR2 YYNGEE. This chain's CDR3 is CASSKAGTPNTDTQYF. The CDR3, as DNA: TGTGCCAGCAGCAAAGCCGGGACTCCTAACACAGATACGCAGTATTTT. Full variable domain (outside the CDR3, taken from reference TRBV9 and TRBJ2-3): DSGVTQTPKHLITATGQRVTLRCSPRSGDLSVYWYQQSLDQGLQFLIQYYNGEERAKGNILERFSAQQFPDLHSELNLSSLELGDSALYFCASSKAGTPNTDTQYFGPGTRLTVL.

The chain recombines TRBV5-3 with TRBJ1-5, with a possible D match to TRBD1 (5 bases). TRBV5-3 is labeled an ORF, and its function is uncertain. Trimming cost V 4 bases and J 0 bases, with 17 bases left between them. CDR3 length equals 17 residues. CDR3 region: CARSPSGTDNSNQPQHF. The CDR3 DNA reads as TGTGCCAGAAGCCCTTCGGGGACGGATAATAGCAATCAGCCCCAGCATTTT.

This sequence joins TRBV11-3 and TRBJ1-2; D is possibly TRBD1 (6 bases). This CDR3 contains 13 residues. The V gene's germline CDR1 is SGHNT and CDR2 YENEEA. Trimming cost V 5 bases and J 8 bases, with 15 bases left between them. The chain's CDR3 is CASSIGNQGGYTF. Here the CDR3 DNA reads TGTGCCAGCAGCATCGGGAACCAGGGGGGCTACACCTTC.

The CDR3 coding sequence is TGTGCCAGCAGCCCGAGGGGGTATGGCTACACCTTC. The encoded protein is CASSPRGYGYTF. The chain employs TRBV6-5 and TRBJ1-2; D may be TRBD1 (6 bases). V was cut by 6 bases and J by 5 bases, with 10 bases left in between. The V gene's germline CDR1 is MNHEY and CDR2 SVGAGI. This CDR3 has 12 amino acids.

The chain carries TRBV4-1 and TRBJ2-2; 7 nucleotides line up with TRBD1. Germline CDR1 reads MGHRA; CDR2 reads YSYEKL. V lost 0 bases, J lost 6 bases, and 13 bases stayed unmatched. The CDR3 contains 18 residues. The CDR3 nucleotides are TGCGCCAGCAGCCAAGACCGACTTTACAGGGGTAGATCCGGGGAGCTGTTTTTT. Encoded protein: CASSQDRLYRGRSGELFF.

CDR3 sequence: CASVSSGNTIYF. The DNA for the CDR3 is TGTGCCAGCGTGAGCTCTGGAAACACCATATATTTT. V usage is TRBV6-5 and J usage is TRBJ1-3, with D hard to call. CDR1 MNHEY and CDR2 SVGAGI come from the germline V gene. With 8 bases removed from V and 0 bases from J, the gap between germline ends came to 5 bases. The CDR3 extends over 12 amino acids.

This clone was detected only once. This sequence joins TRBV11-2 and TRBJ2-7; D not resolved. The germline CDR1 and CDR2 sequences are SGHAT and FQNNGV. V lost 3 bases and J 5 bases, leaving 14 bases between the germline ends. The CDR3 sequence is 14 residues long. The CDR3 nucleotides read TGTGCCAGCAGCTTCGCGCGCCCCCAGAACGAGCAGTACTTC. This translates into CASSFARPQNEQYF.